A selection of T cell receptor beta chains follows, all from one sample in a study of shared clonotypes between healthy human individuals. The method was immunoSEQ multiplex PCR; TCRdb's version includes in-frame clones alone and lacks a portion of them. The sample lists hundreds of thousands of clones, roughly 96% occurring once. The sample was naive CD8+ T cells sorted from blood. The receptors here all came from a woman younger than 45 in good health. Each CDR3 is given with its conserved first and last residue. D genes are given only for firm matches. Size is stated for part of the rows, as once, few or many counts, or as a class when the clone is expanded.

J gene: TRBJ2-7
clone size: NA
V gene: TRBV28
D gene: TRBD1
CDR3 protein: CASSSTGGSYEQYF
CDR3 DNA: TGTGCCAGCAGTTCAACAGGGGGCTCCTACGAGCAGTACTTC

J gene: TRBJ2-7
clone size: NA
V gene: TRBV10-3
D gene: NA
CDR3 protein: CAISTVAYEQYF
CDR3 DNA: TGTGCCATCTCGACAGTGGCCTACGAGCAGTACTTC

J gene: TRBJ1-4
clone size: NA
V gene: TRBV6-6
D gene: NA
CDR3 protein: CASSYGPPEKLFF
CDR3 DNA: TGTGCCAGCAGTTACGGGCCCCCCGAAAAACTGTTTTTT

J gene: TRBJ2-5
clone size: NA
V gene: TRBV13
D gene: TRBD2
CDR3 protein: CASSSRLAGGEETQYF
CDR3 DNA: TGTGCCAGCAGTTCTCGTCTAGCGGGGGGAGAAGAGACCCAGTACTTC

J gene: TRBJ2-2
clone size: NA
V gene: TRBV19
D gene: NA
CDR3 protein: CARNTLPENTGELFF
CDR3 DNA: TGTGCCAGAAATACACTGCCCGAGAACACCGGGGAGCTGTTTTTT

J gene: TRBJ1-2
clone size: NA
V gene: TRBV9
D gene: NA
CDR3 protein: CASSVSPQGISEDGYTF
CDR3 DNA: TGTGCCAGCAGCGTAAGTCCACAGGGTATTTCCGAGGATGGCTACACCTTC

J gene: TRBJ1-6
clone size: NA
V gene: TRBV5-4
D gene: NA
CDR3 protein: CASSLREGGTHPLHF
CDR3 DNA: TGTGCCAGCAGCCTGAGAGAAGGGGGAACCCATCCCCTCCACTTT

J gene: TRBJ2-1
clone size: NA
V gene: TRBV19
D gene: NA
CDR3 protein: CASSIVGGRRNEQFF
CDR3 DNA: TGTGCCAGTAGTATAGTTGGGGGGCGACGCAATGAGCAGTTCTTC

J gene: TRBJ2-1
clone size: NA
V gene: TRBV4-1
D gene: TRBD2
CDR3 protein: CASSLGLAREQFF
CDR3 DNA: TGCGCCAGCAGCCTTGGACTAGCCCGTGAGCAGTTCTTC

J gene: TRBJ2-5
clone size: NA
V gene: TRBV7-9
D gene: NA
CDR3 protein: CASSLWGETQYF
CDR3 DNA: TGTGCCAGCAGCTTATGGGGGGAGACCCAGTACTTC

J gene: TRBJ2-3
clone size: NA
V gene: TRBV2
D gene: TRBD2
CDR3 protein: CAVPGREWDTQYF
CDR3 DNA: TGTGCTGTGCCGGGGCGGGAGTGGGATACGCAGTATTTT

J gene: TRBJ2-5
clone size: NA
V gene: TRBV28
D gene: NA
CDR3 protein: CASSLGLSRGLETQYF
CDR3 DNA: TGTGCCAGCAGTTTAGGTTTGTCCAGGGGCTTGGAGACCCAGTACTTC

J gene: TRBJ1-1
clone size: few
V gene: TRBV2
D gene: NA
CDR3 protein: CASSFNEAFF
CDR3 DNA: TGTGCCAGCAGTTTTAATGAAGCTTTCTTT

J gene: TRBJ2-5
clone size: NA
V gene: TRBV4-2
D gene: NA
CDR3 protein: CASSQDNSETQYF
CDR3 DNA: TGTGCCAGCAGCCAAGATAACTCAGAGACCCAGTACTTC

J gene: TRBJ2-1
clone size: NA
V gene: TRBV27
D gene: TRBD2
CDR3 protein: CASSGTSGEWGTYNEQFF
CDR3 DNA: TGTGCCAGCAGTGGGACTAGCGGCGAGTGGGGCACCTACAATGAGCAGTTCTTC

J gene: TRBJ2-7
clone size: NA
V gene: TRBV20-1
D gene: NA
CDR3 protein: CSVREHYEQYF
CDR3 DNA: TGCAGTGTGAGGGAGCACTACGAGCAGTACTTC